Listed below are T cell receptor beta chains from one sample, sequenced in a study of OX40 agonist ivuxolimab in advanced cancers. This table comes from immunoSEQ multiplex PCR, and its TCRdb copy is limited to in-frame clones, with some not included. Seen here are some 50,000 clones, 70% to 90% observed once, and the top ten hold around 15%. The sequences come from CD4+ or CD8+ T cells sorted from blood, collected in a trial of the OX40 agonist ivuxolimab. The receptors shown here come from an adult with an advanced solid tumor such as melanoma, head and neck, liver or kidney cancer. The CDR3 runs from the conserved cysteine through the conserved F or W. Each record gives: D gene, clone size, J gene, V gene, CDR3 protein. The D gene is left open where the match is weak. Expanded clones are given a class, and other clones once, few, many or no size at all.

D gene: NA; clone size: NA; J gene: TRBJ2-1; V gene: TRBV18; CDR3 protein: CASSPQDNEQFF
D gene: NA; clone size: NA; J gene: TRBJ1-1; V gene: TRBV5-6; CDR3 protein: CASSRKALVNTEAFF
D gene: NA; clone size: few; J gene: TRBJ2-3; V gene: TRBV6-1; CDR3 protein: CASSGSGYLGFTDTQYF
D gene: NA; clone size: NA; J gene: TRBJ2-6; V gene: TRBV5-1; CDR3 protein: CASSSPGIGVTGANVLTF
D gene: NA; clone size: NA; J gene: TRBJ2-3; V gene: TRBV28; CDR3 protein: CASSLMGDTQYF
D gene: NA; clone size: NA; J gene: TRBJ2-2; V gene: TRBV27; CDR3 protein: CASRLSRNTGELFF
D gene: NA; clone size: once; J gene: TRBJ1-4; V gene: TRBV25-1; CDR3 protein: CASKPDRWNEKLFF
D gene: TRBD1; clone size: NA; J gene: TRBJ1-3; V gene: TRBV9; CDR3 protein: CASSVSTGSSGNTIYF
D gene: TRBD2; clone size: NA; J gene: TRBJ2-2; V gene: TRBV28; CDR3 protein: CASSLAPLAGGSAGELFF
D gene: NA; clone size: once; J gene: TRBJ2-7; V gene: TRBV28; CDR3 protein: CASNLSGRAYEQYF
D gene: NA; clone size: NA; J gene: TRBJ1-4; V gene: TRBV14; CDR3 protein: CASSQESKVFTGNEKLFF
D gene: TRBD1; clone size: few; J gene: TRBJ1-2; V gene: TRBV2; CDR3 protein: CASSLGQGSYGYTF
D gene: TRBD2; clone size: NA; J gene: TRBJ2-7; V gene: TRBV28; CDR3 protein: CASSSAGLAGKYEQYF
D gene: NA; clone size: NA; J gene: TRBJ1-3; V gene: TRBV28; CDR3 protein: CASSLILLTSGNTIYF
D gene: NA; clone size: NA; J gene: TRBJ1-4; V gene: TRBV4-1; CDR3 protein: CASSQLQGSNEKLFF
D gene: TRBD1; clone size: NA; J gene: TRBJ1-2; V gene: TRBV5-5; CDR3 protein: CASSLFQGAQGDYGYTF
D gene: NA; clone size: few; J gene: TRBJ2-7; V gene: TRBV27; CDR3 protein: CASSLSPSLYEQYF
D gene: NA; clone size: NA; J gene: TRBJ2-1; V gene: TRBV9; CDR3 protein: CASSGPLKRDEQFF
D gene: NA; clone size: NA; J gene: TRBJ2-2; V gene: TRBV7-9; CDR3 protein: CASSFRDTGELFF
D gene: TRBD2; clone size: NA; J gene: TRBJ2-2; V gene: TRBV25-1; CDR3 protein: CASSEYTGSGGDTGELFF
D gene: NA; clone size: NA; J gene: TRBJ1-2; V gene: TRBV5-4; CDR3 protein: CASSLASTSDAYTF
D gene: NA; clone size: NA; J gene: TRBJ2-1; V gene: TRBV27; CDR3 protein: CASSFPGGYNEQFF
D gene: NA; clone size: NA; J gene: TRBJ1-4; V gene: TRBV5-6; CDR3 protein: CASSLVAAGREKLFF
D gene: TRBD2; clone size: NA; J gene: TRBJ2-3; V gene: TRBV4-1; CDR3 protein: CASSHRGDGTDTQYF
D gene: TRBD1; clone size: NA; J gene: TRBJ2-7; V gene: TRBV28; CDR3 protein: CASSGTGAYEQYF
D gene: NA; clone size: NA; J gene: TRBJ1-1; V gene: TRBV7-9; CDR3 protein: CASSLHRNTEAFF
D gene: TRBD1; clone size: NA; J gene: TRBJ2-5; V gene: TRBV7-9; CDR3 protein: CASSLVGTVSTQETQYF